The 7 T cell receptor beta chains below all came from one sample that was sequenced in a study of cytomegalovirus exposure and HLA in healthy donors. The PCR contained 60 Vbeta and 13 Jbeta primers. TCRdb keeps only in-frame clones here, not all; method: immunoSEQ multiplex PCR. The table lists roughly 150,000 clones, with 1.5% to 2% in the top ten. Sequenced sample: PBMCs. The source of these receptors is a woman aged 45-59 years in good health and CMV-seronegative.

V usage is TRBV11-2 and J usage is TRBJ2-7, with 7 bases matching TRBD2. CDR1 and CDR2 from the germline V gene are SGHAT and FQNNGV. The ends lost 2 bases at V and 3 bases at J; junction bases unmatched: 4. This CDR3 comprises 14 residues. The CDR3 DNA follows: TGTGCCAGCAGCTTAATGGCTAGCGGCTACGAGCAGTACTTC. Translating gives CASSLMASGYEQYF.

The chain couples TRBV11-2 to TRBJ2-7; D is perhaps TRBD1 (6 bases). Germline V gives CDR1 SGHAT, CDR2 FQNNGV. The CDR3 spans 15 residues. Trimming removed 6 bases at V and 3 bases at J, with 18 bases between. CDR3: CASSSPRTAYYEQYF. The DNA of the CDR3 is TGTGCCAGCAGTTCCCCCCGGACAGCCTACTACGAGCAGTACTTC.

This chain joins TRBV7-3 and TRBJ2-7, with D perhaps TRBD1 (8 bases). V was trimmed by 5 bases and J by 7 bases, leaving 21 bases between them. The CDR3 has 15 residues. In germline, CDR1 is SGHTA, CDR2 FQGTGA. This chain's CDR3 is CASSSGTGGLGEQYF. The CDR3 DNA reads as TGTGCCAGCAGCAGCGGGACAGGTGGGCTGGGGGAGCAGTACTTC.

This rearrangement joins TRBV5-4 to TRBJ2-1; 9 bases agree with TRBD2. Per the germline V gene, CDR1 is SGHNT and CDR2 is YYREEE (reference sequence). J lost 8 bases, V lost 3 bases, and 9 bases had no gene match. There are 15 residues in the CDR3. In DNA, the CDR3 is TGTGCCAGCAGCTCGCCCCGCGGGGGGGCCGATGAGCAGTTCTTC. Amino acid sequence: CASSSPRGGADEQFF.

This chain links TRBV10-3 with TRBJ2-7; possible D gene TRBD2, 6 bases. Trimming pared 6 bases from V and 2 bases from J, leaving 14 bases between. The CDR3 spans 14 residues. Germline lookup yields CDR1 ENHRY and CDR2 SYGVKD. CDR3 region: CAIRGTSSPYEQYF. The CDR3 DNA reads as TGTGCCATCAGGGGAACTAGCTCCCCCTACGAGCAGTACTTC.

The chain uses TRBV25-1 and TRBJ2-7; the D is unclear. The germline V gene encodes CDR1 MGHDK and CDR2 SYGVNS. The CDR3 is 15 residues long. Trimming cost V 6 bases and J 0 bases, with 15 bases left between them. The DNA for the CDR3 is TGTGCCAGCAGCCCCCGGAGTAGTGGCTCCTACGAGCAGTACTTC. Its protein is CASSPRSSGSYEQYF.

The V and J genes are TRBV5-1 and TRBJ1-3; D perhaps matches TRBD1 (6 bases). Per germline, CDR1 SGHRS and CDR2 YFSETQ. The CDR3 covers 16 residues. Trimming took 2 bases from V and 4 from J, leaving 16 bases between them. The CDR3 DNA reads TGCGCCAGCAGCTTAGGATCAGGGGCGCAGGGAAACACCATATATTTT. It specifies CASSLGSGAQGNTIYF.